The T cell receptor beta chain described here comes from a study of CD8+ T cells in alopecia areata listed by TCRdb under 2018. For the wider study: The treated patients, all with moderate-to-severe alopecia areata, were enrolled in an open-label pilot trial of oral tofacitinib given at 5 to 10 mg twice daily. Tofacitinib was administered for 6 to 18 months, and 6 months of follow-up off drug were then conducted to assess delayed response and recurrence. For the treated patients, the SALT score, which quantifies what percentage of scalp surface area is affected, served as the measure of disease severity. High-throughput TCRbeta sequencing was used to examine T cell clonal expansion in alopecia areata in both the C3H/HeJ mouse model and human patients. Human TCRbeta sequencing covered scalp tissue and sorted CD4+ and CD8+ peripheral blood T cells from patchy and totalis/universalis alopecia areata patients and healthy controls. Biopsies were taken from tofacitinib-treated patients at baseline and at 4 and 24 weeks of treatment, and a later scalp biopsy was taken in several of the tofacitinib-treated patients. Scalp clonality was compared among normal scalp (n=4), patchy alopecia areata scalp (n=8), and alopecia totalis/universalis scalp (n=8). RNA was extracted with the PAXgene miRNA kit for fixed scalp, the miRNeasy kit for PBMCs, and the RNeasy kit for mouse skin. TCRbeta CDR3 regions were amplified by immunoSEQ multiplex PCR using 35 Vbeta forward and 13 Jbeta reverse primers. General conclusions and limits of the study: Because the treated cohort was small and had only one nonresponder, larger studies are needed to examine links between baseline CD8+ expansion and response. Shared TCR sequences between patients were less evident than in mice, which may be partly attributable to HLA diversity in the patient population. Scalp TCR repertoire analysis is complicated because resident alphabeta T cells in normal human skin are also sequenced, whereas mouse skin is dominated by gammadelta T cells. Many expanded lesional clones were found to persist in scalp and blood during tofacitinib treatment, and relapse after treatment cessation may be partly explained by this persistence. Tofacitinib significantly lowered scalp clonality and the number of expanded CD8+ clones among the top 100 scalp clones. Compared with normal scalp, lesional scalp had higher clonality and more expanded CD8+ clones, particularly in alopecia totalis/universalis, a pattern that suggests antigenic drive.

Trimming costs V 2 bases and J 5 bases, and their ends lie 15 bases apart. The germline V gene (reference sequence) sets CDR1 to GTSNPN and CDR2 to SVGIG. Measured from the cysteine to the phenylalanine, the CDR3 is 14 residues long. Of all the DNA, just the CDR3 is kept, 42 bases in frame from base 1. The library was obtained by the immunoSEQ multiplex PCR assay. RNA was extracted from all samples and reverse transcribed into cDNA, which served as template for TCR sequencing. First-strand cDNA was synthesized using SuperScript III with a 2:1 mix of oligo-dT and random hexamers. A synthetic immune receptor repertoire was used to measure amplification bias, and any remaining bias was corrected computationally. For the original study's pipeline: Raw reads were preprocessed to remove errors, and CDR3 was defined according to IMGT conventions as the region from the conserved cysteine to phenylalanine. To get clonality, Shannon entropy was normalized by log2 of the number of productive unique TCRs and the result was subtracted from 1. Scalp TCRbeta sequences were cross-referenced with sorted blood CD4 and CD8 repertoires so that the CD4 or CD8 identity of scalp clones could be inferred. Entries here come from immuneACCESS through TCRdb and include only in-frame sequences with V and J called. Some clones fail to appear in such tables; in the studies checked, an unresolved V gene covers under half of the shortfall, and the cause of the remainder is unknown. From that table come the V and J calls and clone size; the DNA was used to work out D and trimming. The sample has roughly 280,000 clones on record, around 64% of them singletons. The ten largest account for about 0.89% of the sample.

The sample's treatment or condition label, decoded: oral pan-JAK inhibitor, 5-10 mg twice daily. Lesional scalp punch biopsies and peripheral blood were obtained from alopecia areata patients. PBMCs were isolated by density centrifugation and stained for CD3, CD4 and CD8, and CD4+ and CD8+ T cells were sorted on a FACSAria. Remarks on this clone: No antigen is known for it. Base qualities are missing; no much larger clone stands one base away.

The input for sequencing was CD4+ T cells sorted from blood, taken around week 54, from a patient treated with tofacitinib. The receptor was isolated from a human donor with alopecia areata. The V and J genes are TRBV30 and TRBJ1-2, and TRBD1 may be the D gene, going by 6 matching bases. The CDR3 protein sequence reads: CAWSQGPLYYGYTF. The DNA reads as follows: TGTGCCTGGAGTCAGGGGCCCCTCTATTATGGCTACACCTTC. Full variable domain (CDR3 extended with the reference TRBV30 and TRBJ1-2 proteins): SQTIHQWPATLVQPVGSPLSLECTVEGTSNPNLYWYRQAAGRGLQLLFYSVGIGQISSEVPQNLSASRPQDRQFILSSKKLLLSDSGFYLCAWSQGPLYYGYTFGSGTRLTVV.